This entry lists 32 T cell receptor beta chains sequenced from one sample in a study of T cell responses to AZD1222 COVID-19 vaccine (dated by TCRdb to 2020 to 2022). The method behind the library was the immunoSEQ multiplex PCR assay. The source is immuneACCESS, and TCRdb retained only in-frame sequences with V and J called. Part of the clones is not carried over; for the studies checked, unresolved V genes explain less than half of this, and the remainder is unexplained. The sample table records about 120,000 clones; around 82% of these occur just once. The ten largest make up over 5% of the sample. In light of the paper, this sample's time point label describes: baseline before first vaccination. The sample here was peripheral blood, taken on day 0 of AZD1222 vaccination. The receptors derive from an adult in good health.

The CDR3 bases are TGTGCCAGCTTCACGGCCTATGGCTACACCTTC. It codes for CASFTAYGYTF. The chain has TRBV28 and TRBJ1-2; D remains ambiguous. This CDR3 has 11 amino acids. V was trimmed by 8 bases and J by 4 bases, leaving 8 bases between them. From germline, CDR1 is MDHEN and CDR2 SYDVKM.

This clone appeared a single time. The chain has TRBV6-1 and TRBJ2-7; D is uncertain. The CDR3 contains 13 residues. V was shortened by 2 bases and J by 2 bases, with 7 bases between the two germline ends. Germline CDR1 and CDR2: MNHNS and SASEGT. This chain's CDR3 is CASSEFSTYEQYF. As DNA, the CDR3 is TGTGCCAGCAGTGAATTTTCCACCTACGAGCAGTACTTC.

V and J are TRBV2 and TRBJ1-5; D perhaps matches TRBD1 (5 bases). The CDR3 is 15 residues long. The germline gives CDR1 SNHLY, CDR2 FYNNEI. Trimming cost V 4 bases and J 2 bases, with 12 bases left between them. CDR3 region: CASSAVVGGNQPQHF. The CDR3 region has the DNA TGTGCCAGCAGTGCGGTGGTAGGGGGCAATCAGCCCCAGCATTTT.

The V gene is TRBV27, the J gene TRBJ1-2, with TRBD1 identical over 8 bases. This CDR3 contains 17 residues. J was trimmed by 0 bases and V by 7 bases; bases with no gene match: 13. Per germline, CDR1 MNHEY and CDR2 SMNVEV (reference sequence). CDR3 loop: CASTPGTGPRANYGYTF. The CDR3 DNA reads as TGTGCCAGCACCCCCGGGACAGGCCCTAGAGCTAACTATGGCTACACCTTC.

The rearrangement uses TRBV6-5 and TRBJ2-2; 9 bases match TRBD1. Germline-derived CDR1 and CDR2 are MNHEY and SVGAGI. The junction had 8 bases not matched to a gene; V was cut back by 6 bases and J by 6 bases. The CDR3 length is 15 residues. The CDR3 sequence: CASSPGTGLAGELFF. CDR3 DNA: TGTGCCAGCAGCCCCGGGACAGGGCTGGCCGGGGAGCTGTTTTTT.

CDR3 loop: CASRRPSTGQGNTIYF. CDR3 sequence (DNA): TGTGCCAGCAGAAGACCCTCGACAGGGCAAGGAAACACCATATATTTT. The J gene is TRBJ1-3, the V gene TRBV28; 7 positions match TRBD1. The CDR3 sequence is 16 residues long. The germline gives CDR1 MDHEN, CDR2 SYDVKM. V gave up 6 bases and J gave up 4 bases; unmatched junction bases: 12.

The chain couples TRBV7-2 to TRBJ2-1; 8 positions match TRBD1. Germline CDR1 reads SGHTA; CDR2 reads FQGNSA. The junction had 4 bases not matched to a gene; V was cut back by 4 bases and J by 5 bases. This CDR3 has 14 residues. The CDR3 region has the DNA TGTGCCAGCAGCTCCCAGGGGGCTGACAATGAGCAGTTCTTC. Its translation is CASSSQGADNEQFF.

The genes are TRBV7-2 and TRBJ1-3; perhaps TRBD1 as D (5 bases). V lost 5 bases to trimming and J lost 4 bases, with 12 bases between them. Germline V lookup: CDR1 SGHTA, CDR2 FQGNSA. The CDR3 runs to 14 residues. CDR3 sequence reads: CASSREGWGNTIYF. CDR3 nucleotide sequence: TGTGCCAGCAGCCGCGAGGGGTGGGGAAACACCATATATTTT. The full variable domain, in which reference TRBV7-2 and TRBJ1-3 provide the parts outside the CDR3, is GAGVSQSPSNKVTEKGKDVELRCDPISGHTALYWYRQSLGQGLEFLIYFQGNSAPDKSGLPSDRFSAERTGGSVSTLTIQRTQQEDSAVYLCASSREGWGNTIYFGEGSWLTVV.

The chain is built from TRBV5-1 and TRBJ1-2; 10 bases are shared with TRBD1. Germline-derived CDR1 and CDR2 are SGHRS and YFSETQ. The CDR3 has 16 amino acids. Trimming took 0 bases from V and 4 from J; bases not matched to a gene: 6. CDR3 amino acids: CASSLARQGAVYGYTF. The CDR3 DNA follows: TGCGCCAGCAGCTTGGCGAGACAGGGGGCAGTCTATGGCTACACCTTC.

This rearrangement joins TRBV4-1 to TRBJ1-6, with TRBD1 identical over 9 bases. This CDR3 contains 17 residues. Trimming removed 1 base from V and 2 bases from J; junction bases left unmatched: 3. CDR1 is MGHRA, CDR2 YSYEKL, per germline. CDR3 amino acids: CASSQGGDRAYNSPLHF. CDR3 DNA: TGCGCCAGCAGCCAAGGGGGGGACAGGGCCTATAATTCACCCCTCCACTTT.

The count of this clone is one. V and J are TRBV6-2 or TRBV6-3 and TRBJ1-1; 9 nucleotides agree with TRBD1. V lost 5 bases, J lost 1 base, and 8 bases stayed unmatched. Germline V gives CDR1 MNHEY, CDR2 SVGEGT. The CDR3 consists of 16 residues. CDR3 in DNA: TGTGCCAGCAGTCGACAGGGGGTCGGGTCGAACACTGAAGCTTTCTTT. Protein: CASSRQGVGSNTEAFF.

This clone was picked up one time. The genes are TRBV29-1 and TRBJ1-2; D not resolved. Trimming removed 6 bases at V and 0 bases at J, with 17 bases between. The length of the CDR3 is 15 residues. Germline assignment: CDR1 SQVTM and CDR2 ANQGSEA. The CDR3 DNA is TGCAGCGTGGGTCCACAGATGGAAGCTAACTATGGCTACACCTTC. It is translated as CSVGPQMEANYGYTF.

The chain couples TRBV2 to TRBJ2-2, with D perhaps matching TRBD1 (5 bases). Germline assignment: CDR1 SNHLY and CDR2 FYNNEI. The CDR3 length is 13 residues. Trimming stripped 11 bases from V and 1 base from J, with 11 bases between. CDR3 amino acids: CAGLRENTGELFF. The CDR3 nucleotides read TGTGCCGGGCTCAGGGAGAACACCGGGGAGCTGTTTTTT. The full variable domain, completed using reference TRBV2 and TRBJ2-2, is EPEVTQTPSHQVTQMGQEVILRCVPISNHLYFYWYRQILGQKVEFLVSFYNNEISEKSEIFDDQFSVERPDGSNFTLKIRSTKLEDSAMYFCAGLRENTGELFFGEGSRLTVL.

This clone was seen a few times. CDR3 sequence (DNA): TGTGCCAGTAGTTTCTTGGTTGGCTATGGCTACACCTTC. Protein sequence: CASSFLVGYGYTF. The rearrangement uses TRBV19 and TRBJ1-2; D not resolved. V dropped 5 bases and J dropped 4 bases, with 11 bases sitting between them. The CDR3 extends over 13 amino acids. The germline CDR1 and CDR2 sequences are LNHDA and SQIVND (reference sequence).

Points on this clone: Other DNA sequences in this specimen translate into the identical CDR3. The V call is TRBV11-2, the J call TRBJ2-2; no clear D gene. V lost 1 base to trimming and J lost 6 bases, with 3 bases between them. The CDR3 is 12 residues long. CDR1 is SGHAT and CDR2 is FQNNGV in the germline V gene. CDR3 residues: CASSLGSGELFF. The CDR3 coding sequence is TGTGCCAGCAGCTTAGGCTCCGGGGAGCTGTTTTTT.

The genes are TRBV7-9 and TRBJ1-1; tentatively, D is TRBD1 (6 bases). The CDR3 runs 15 residues. Germline CDR1 SEHNR, CDR2 FQNEAQ (reference sequence). V lost 6 bases and J 5 bases, leaving 19 bases between the germline ends. This CDR3 reads CASRGSTGMGTEAFF. CDR3 nucleotide sequence: TGTGCCAGCAGGGGGTCGACAGGAATGGGGACTGAAGCTTTCTTT.

This clone was observed once. This sequence joins TRBV3-1 (or the pseudogene TRBV3-2) and TRBJ1-5, with TRBD1 as a possible D gene (6 bases). The CDR3 is made up of 18 amino acids. Trimming cost V 0 bases and J 0 bases, with 15 bases left between them. The germline V gene encodes CDR1 LGHDT and CDR2 YNNKEL (reference sequence). For the CDR3, the DNA is TGTGCCAGCAGCCAAGATTTGGAGGGACACTATAGCAATCAGCCCCAGCATTTT. Protein: CASSQDLEGHYSNQPQHF.

This rearrangement joins TRBV28 to TRBJ1-4; 10 nucleotides match TRBD1. J lost 2 bases, V lost 5 bases, and 8 bases had no gene match. Germline CDR1 and CDR2: MDHEN and SYDVKM. The CDR3 totals 17 residues. The CDR3 nucleotides read TGTGCCAGCAGTGGCCCGGACAGGGGGTACACTAATGAAAAACTGTTTTTT. It yields the protein CASSGPDRGYTNEKLFF.

This chain connects TRBV28 to TRBJ2-1; the D gene is possibly TRBD2 (7 bases). The V and J ends lost 5 bases and 4 bases respectively, with 15 bases between them. Germline CDR1 MDHEN, CDR2 SYDVKM. The CDR3 runs 15 residues. DNA of the CDR3: TGTGCCAGCAGTACACGGGGGGCGGGTTACAATGAGCAGTTCTTC. Translating it yields CASSTRGAGYNEQFF.

The chain recombines TRBV20-1 with TRBJ2-7; D gene ambiguous. This CDR3 has 14 amino acids. The germline V gene encodes CDR1 DFQATT and CDR2 SNEGSKA (reference sequence). Trimming left V 3 bases short and J 3 bases short, with 15 bases between. The CDR3 nucleotides are TGCAGTGCTAGTAACACAAACTCAATCTACGAGCAGTACTTC. It encodes CSASNTNSIYEQYF.

The chain carries TRBV9 and TRBJ1-1, with 7 bases aligning to TRBD1. V gave up 2 bases and J gave up 8 bases; unmatched junction bases: 12. This CDR3 spans 15 amino acids. Germline V lookup: CDR1 SGDLS, CDR2 YYNGEE. CDR3 DNA: TGTGCCAGCAGCGTTTTCACAGGGGAGCGCGTAGAAGCTTTCTTT. Protein product: CASSVFTGERVEAFF.

This clone was counted only a few times. Distinct nucleotide sequences in the sample also encode this CDR3. The chain recombines TRBV27 with TRBJ1-2; 7 nucleotides align to TRBD1. The CDR3 totals 13 residues. Unmatched junction bases numbered 6, after V lost 3 bases and J lost 8 bases. Germline V CDR1 and CDR2: MNHEY, SMNVEV (reference sequence). This CDR3 is CASSFTGAGGYTF. The DNA of the CDR3 is TGTGCCAGCAGTTTCACAGGGGCGGGGGGCTACACCTTC.

The chain has TRBV24-1 and TRBJ1-1; unclear D gene. The germline V gene encodes CDR1 KGHDR and CDR2 SFDVKD. The CDR3 runs to 13 residues. V lost 6 bases to trimming and J lost 14 bases, with 21 bases between them. The CDR3 region is CATSHVGDFELFF. In nucleotides, the CDR3 is TGTGCCACCAGTCACGTCGGGGATTTCGAACTCTTCTTT.

The chain carries TRBV15 and TRBJ2-2, with TRBD1 identical over 7 bases. The CDR3 is 17 residues long. The junction had 14 bases not matched to a gene; V was cut back by 4 bases and J by 6 bases. CDR1 and CDR2 (germline): LNHNV, YYDKDF (reference sequence). In DNA, the CDR3 is TGTGCCACCAGCACCGACAGGGAAGGGCGTATGGCCGGGGAGCTGTTTTTT. Its protein is CATSTDREGRMAGELFF.

The V call is TRBV3-1 (or the pseudogene TRBV3-2), the J call TRBJ1-5, with 10 bases lining up with TRBD1. CDR1 LGHDT and CDR2 YNNKEL come from the germline V gene (reference sequence). V was clipped by 4 bases and J by 4 bases; unmatched bases: 7. The CDR3 has 16 amino acids. The CDR3 spells CASSPARQGANQPQHF. CDR3 bases: TGTGCCAGCAGCCCCGCCCGACAGGGGGCGAATCAGCCCCAGCATTTT.

The rearrangement joins TRBV6-1 to TRBJ1-4, with 9 bases fitting TRBD1. CDR1 MNHNS and CDR2 SASEGT come from the germline V gene. Trimming took 1 base from V and 10 from J; bases not matched to a gene: 7. The CDR3 has 15 amino acids. The CDR3 nucleotides are TGTGCCAGCAGTGAAGAGCGGACAGGGGTTTTAAAACTGTTTTTT. Amino acid sequence: CASSEERTGVLKLFF.

This clone showed up just once. The chain links TRBV15 to TRBJ2-1; 15 bases are a match to TRBD2. CDR1 is LNHNV, CDR2 YYDKDF, per germline (reference sequence). CDR3 length: 19 amino acids. Unmatched junction bases numbered 15, after V lost 8 bases and J lost 4 bases. This CDR3 is CATARRLGTSGGPYNEQFF. In nucleotides, the CDR3 is TGTGCCACCGCGCGACGGTTGGGGACTAGCGGGGGGCCGTACAATGAGCAGTTCTTC.

V gene TRBV11-2 combines with J gene TRBJ2-7, with D possibly matching TRBD1 (6 bases). Trimming stripped 4 bases from V and 5 bases from J, with 21 bases between. CDR3 length: 16 amino acids. Germline V lookup: CDR1 SGHAT, CDR2 FQNNGV. The CDR3 DNA is TGTGCCAGCAGCTCAAGGCCCGGGACAAACTATGACGAGCAGTACTTC. Translation gives CASSSRPGTNYDEQYF.

The chain employs TRBV20-1 and TRBJ2-3, with no clear D. V lost 4 bases and J 3 bases, leaving 5 bases between the germline ends. This CDR3 spans 11 amino acids. CDR1 and CDR2 (germline): DFQATT, SNEGSKA (reference sequence). The DNA for the CDR3 is TGCAGTGCTATGGCTACAGATACGCAGTATTTT. This encodes CSAMATDTQYF.

A single count supports this clone. The genes are TRBV6-2 or TRBV6-3 and TRBJ1-2, with unresolved D. The V end was cut by 0 bases, the J end by 10 bases, with 12 bases between. This CDR3 is built from 13 residues. The V gene's germline CDR1 is MNHEY and CDR2 SVGEGT. The CDR3 is CASSYSGWSNYTF. Here the CDR3 DNA reads TGTGCCAGCAGTTACTCGGGTTGGAGTAACTACACCTTC.

In DNA, the CDR3 is TGTGCCAGCAGCCCGTACCAGGGGAGCTATGGCTACACCTTC. Its protein is CASSPYQGSYGYTF. The J gene is TRBJ1-2, the V gene TRBV7-8, with D possibly matching TRBD1 (6 bases). V lost 5 bases, J lost 4 bases, and 14 bases lay in between. This CDR3 comprises 14 residues. Germline V gives CDR1 SGHVS, CDR2 FQNEAQ.

V and J are TRBV9 and TRBJ2-3; D is uncertain. This CDR3 spans 15 amino acids. The ends were cut back, 4 bases at V and 2 bases at J, with 14 bases in the middle. Germline values: CDR1 SGDLS, CDR2 YYNGEE. The DNA for the CDR3 is TGTGCCAGCAGCCCCCGGGTAGGGAACACAGATACGCAGTATTTT. It yields the protein CASSPRVGNTDTQYF.